The present T cell receptor beta chain was sequenced within a study of cytomegalovirus exposure and HLA in healthy donors. V trimming: 4 bases; J trimming: 5 bases; junction bases outside the gene matches: 7. The CDR3 runs to 14 residues. The germline V gene encodes CDR1 SGHTA and CDR2 FQGNSA. The PCR had 60 Vbeta and 13 Jbeta primers. In the original processing: Unique TCR beta chains numbered approximately 80 million in a later analysis, with roughly 11 million shared. Method: immunoSEQ multiplex PCR; TCRdb's copy keeps in-frame clones and lacks some. Clone size and the V and J calls come from that table; the DNA yielded D and trimming. The data show over 150,000 clones, approximately 78% seen once.

V and J are TRBV7-2 and TRBJ2-5, with 7 bases aligning to TRBD1. Material for sequencing was PBMCs. The TCR was taken from a male donor in good health and CMV-seronegative. This CDR3 reads CASSSYRGRETQYF. In DNA, the CDR3 is TGTGCCAGCAGCTCTTACAGGGGTCGGGAGACCCAGTACTTC.